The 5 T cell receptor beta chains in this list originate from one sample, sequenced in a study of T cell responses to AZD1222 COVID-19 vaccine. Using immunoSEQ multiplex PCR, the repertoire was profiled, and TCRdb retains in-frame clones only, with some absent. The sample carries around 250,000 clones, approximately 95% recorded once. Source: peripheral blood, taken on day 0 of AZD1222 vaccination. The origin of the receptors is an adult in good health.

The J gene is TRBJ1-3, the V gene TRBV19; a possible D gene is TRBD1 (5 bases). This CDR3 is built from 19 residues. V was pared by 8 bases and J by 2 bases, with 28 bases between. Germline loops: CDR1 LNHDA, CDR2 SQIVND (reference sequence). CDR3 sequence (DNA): TGTGCCAGTTTGCCCCGGGACGGAACCTTATACCGCCCTGGAAACACCATATATTTT. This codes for CASLPRDGTLYRPGNTIYF.

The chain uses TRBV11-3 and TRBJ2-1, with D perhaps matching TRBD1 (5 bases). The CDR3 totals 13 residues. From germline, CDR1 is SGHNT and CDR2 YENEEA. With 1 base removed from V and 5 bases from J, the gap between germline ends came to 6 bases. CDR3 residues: CASSLGQNNEQFF. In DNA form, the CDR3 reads TGTGCCAGCAGCTTAGGACAGAACAATGAGCAGTTCTTC.

The CDR3 DNA sequence: TGTGCCAGCAGGCAAAAAGCCTGGGGGACCTCCTACGAGCAGTACTTC. This translates into CASRQKAWGTSYEQYF. The chain employs TRBV7-2 and TRBJ2-7; D may be TRBD1 or TRBD2 (5 bases each). This CDR3 is built from 16 residues. Germline loops: CDR1 SGHTA, CDR2 FQGNSA. Trimming left V 6 bases short and J 0 bases short, with 18 bases between.

CDR3 residues: CASSLGQSKDTQYF. CDR3 DNA: TGTGCCAGCAGCTTAGGACAGTCGAAAGATACGCAGTATTTT. The V call is TRBV7-2, the J call TRBJ2-3; tentatively, D is TRBD1 (5 bases). Deletions cut 1 base from V and 5 bases from J, with 10 bases between. CDR3 length: 14 amino acids. Looked up from germline, CDR1 is SGHTA and CDR2 is FQGNSA.

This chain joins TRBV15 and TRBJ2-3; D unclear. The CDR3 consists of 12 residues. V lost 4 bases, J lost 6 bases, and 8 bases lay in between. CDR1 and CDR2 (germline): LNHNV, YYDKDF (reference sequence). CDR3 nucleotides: TGTGCCACCAGCAACTGGCAGGATACGCAGTATTTT. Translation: CATSNWQDTQYF.